The 23 T cell receptor beta chains in this list originate from one sample, sequenced in a study of pediatric ulcerative colitis. Repertoires were generated with immunoSEQ multiplex PCR, while TCRdb's copy carries only in-frame clones and drops some. The data contain 10,000 or so clones, about 87% of them singletons. The sequenced material came from blood. The receptors were sampled from a girl between 5 and 17 years old with moderate ulcerative colitis.

Regarding this clone: A read error may produce the germline difference seen at one junction end. This chain connects TRBV6-1 to TRBJ2-1; weak D call: TRBD1 (5 bases). This CDR3 comprises 15 residues. The V gene's germline CDR1 is MNHNS and CDR2 SASEGT. This chain's CDR3 is CASSEAGNTYNEQFF. CDR3 sequence (DNA): TGTGCCAGCAGCGAAGCAGGGAATACCTACAATGAGCAGTTCTTC.

The J gene is TRBJ1-1, the V gene TRBV29-1, with D perhaps matching TRBD1 (5 bases). From germline, CDR1 is SQVTM and CDR2 ANQGSEA. V lost 3 bases to trimming and J lost 6 bases, with 20 bases between them. CDR3 length: 15 residues. CDR3 sequence (DNA): TGCAGCGTTGATTTGGGTTGGGGGATGAAATCTGAAGCTTTCTTT. Amino acid sequence: CSVDLGWGMKSEAFF. Combining the CDR3 with reference TRBV29-1 and TRBJ1-1 gives the whole variable domain SAVISQKPSRDICQRGTSLTIQCQVDSQVTMMFWYRQQPGQSLTLIATANQGSEATYESGFVIDKFPISRPNLTFSTLTVSNMSPEDSSIYLCSVDLGWGMKSEAFFGQGTRLTVV.

This clone appeared once. The rearrangement uses TRBV5-1 and TRBJ2-1; no clear D. CDR3 size: 12 residues. Germline V gene data show CDR1 as SGHRS and CDR2 as YFSETQ. V lost 5 bases and J lost 9, with 12 bases in between. The chain's CDR3 is CASRSVPGEQFF. The DNA of the CDR3 is TGCGCCAGCAGATCCGTTCCCGGTGAGCAGTTCTTC.

The CDR3: CASSVGTAQETQYF. The CDR3 DNA is TGTGCCAGCAGCGTAGGGACAGCTCAAGAGACCCAGTACTTC. The chain couples TRBV9 to TRBJ2-5, with a possible D match to TRBD1 (6 bases). V was cut by 0 bases and J by 2 bases, with 8 bases left in between. This CDR3 comprises 14 residues. The germline V gene encodes CDR1 SGDLS and CDR2 YYNGEE.

This clone was observed once. The chain employs TRBV11-2 and TRBJ2-1, with 7 positions matching TRBD2. The CDR3 runs to 17 residues. V shed 2 bases and J 2 bases; nucleotides not matched to a gene: 9. Germline CDR1 is SGHAT and CDR2 is FQNNGV. Here the CDR3 reads CASSLFVAGAAYNEQFF. DNA for the CDR3: TGTGCCAGCAGCTTATTTGTGGCGGGAGCAGCCTACAATGAGCAGTTCTTC.

The chain couples TRBV9 to TRBJ2-3; maybe TRBD1 (6 bases). CDR3 size: 17 residues. The germline gives CDR1 SGDLS, CDR2 YYNGEE. Trimming removed 0 bases from V and 5 bases from J, with 19 bases in between. CDR3 DNA: TGTGCCAGCAGCGTAGCAGGGGCTATCCCCAAGGGAGATACGCAGTATTTT. It encodes CASSVAGAIPKGDTQYF. Based on the CDR3 plus reference TRBV9 and TRBJ2-3, the full variable domain is DSGVTQTPKHLITATGQRVTLRCSPRSGDLSVYWYQQSLDQGLQFLIQYYNGEERAKGNILERFSAQQFPDLHSELNLSSLELGDSALYFCASSVAGAIPKGDTQYFGPGTRLTVL.

The chain joins TRBV27 to TRBJ1-2; possible D gene TRBD1, 6 bases. Per the germline V gene, CDR1 is MNHEY and CDR2 is SMNVEV (reference sequence). Trimming cost V 4 bases and J 4 bases, with 13 bases left between them. The CDR3 extends over 14 amino acids. The CDR3 DNA reads as TGTGCCAGCAGTTCCGATACAGGGTTCTATGGCTACACCTTC. Encoded protein: CASSSDTGFYGYTF.

V gene TRBV7-8 combines with J gene TRBJ1-2; 7 bases match TRBD1. Germline CDR1 reads SGHVS; CDR2 reads FQNEAQ. This CDR3 is 17 amino acids long. Losses at the gene ends were 2 bases for V and 4 bases for J; bases not matched to a gene: 13. The CDR3 DNA follows: TGTGCCAGCAGCTTAAAGGGGTCGGGGGACAGAGGCTATGGCTACACCTTC. Protein product: CASSLKGSGDRGYGYTF.

V usage is TRBV10-3 and J usage is TRBJ2-5; no reliable D call. CDR3 size: 13 residues. Trimming shortened V by 8 bases and J by 7 bases, and 17 bases separated the two germline ends. Looked up from germline, CDR1 is ENHRY and CDR2 is SYGVKD. Here the CDR3 DNA reads TGTGCCATCCGACCCGTGGGGTCTCGGACCCAGTACTTC. The encoded protein is CAIRPVGSRTQYF.

The genes are TRBV6-5 and TRBJ2-3, with TRBD2 identical over 8 bases. The germline V gene has CDR1 MNHEY and CDR2 SVGAGI. With V trimmed by 5 bases and J by 4 bases, 5 bases remained unmatched. The CDR3 is 14 amino acids. CDR3 nucleotide sequence: TGTGCCAGCAGTCCGGGGGGGGTCCCAGATACGCAGTATTTT. Translation gives CASSPGGVPDTQYF.

The V and J genes are TRBV11-2 and TRBJ1-1; D is possibly TRBD1 (6 bases). V lost 1 base and J 2 bases, leaving 14 bases between the germline ends. Germline-derived CDR1 and CDR2 are SGHAT and FQNNGV. The CDR3 loop spans 16 amino acids. The CDR3 nucleotides are TGTGCCAGCAGCTTAGGTGGGGGCCGGGGAAACACTGAAGCTTTCTTT. Encoded protein: CASSLGGGRGNTEAFF.

This clone was detected only a few times. The chain carries TRBV2 and TRBJ2-7; 7 nucleotides align to TRBD2. Germline CDR1 reads SNHLY; CDR2 reads FYNNEI. The CDR3 length is 14 residues. Unmatched junction bases numbered 9, after V lost 5 bases and J lost 5 bases. The DNA for the CDR3 is TGTGCCAGCAGTTGGACTAGGCTTGCGAACGAGCAGTACTTC. It translates to CASSWTRLANEQYF.

The chain carries TRBV11-2 and TRBJ1-1, with D possibly TRBD1 on 5 matching bases. The length of the CDR3 is 14 residues. Germline V gene lookup returns CDR1 SGHAT and CDR2 FQNNGV. Trimming shortened V by 1 base and J by 0 bases, and 6 bases separated the two germline ends. DNA for the CDR3: TGTGCCAGCAGCTTAGCAGGGCTGAACACTGAAGCTTTCTTT. Its translation: CASSLAGLNTEAFF.

This rearrangement joins TRBV6-6 to TRBJ2-2, with TRBD2 matching 15 bases. Trimming removed 4 bases from V and 3 bases from J; junction bases left unmatched: 0. The V gene's germline CDR1 is MNHNY and CDR2 SVGAGI (reference sequence). This CDR3 region has 16 residues. CDR3 coding DNA: TGTGCCAGCAGTTGGACTAGCGGGGGGGACACCGGGGAGCTGTTTTTT. This translates into CASSWTSGGDTGELFF.

This chain connects TRBV18 to TRBJ2-7; unclear D gene. Germline CDR1 and CDR2: KGHSH and LQKENI. The CDR3 is 14 residues long. Deletions cut 2 bases from V and 0 bases from J, with 8 bases between. CDR3 in amino acids: CASSPSRDSYEQYF. The CDR3 coding sequence is TGTGCCAGCTCACCAAGCAGAGACTCCTACGAGCAGTACTTC. Complete variable domain (other parts from reference TRBV18 and TRBJ2-7): NAGVMQNPRHLVRRRGQEARLRCSPMKGHSHVYWYRQLPEEGLKFMVYLQKENIIDESGMPKERFSAEFPKEGPSILRIQQVVRGDSAAYFCASSPSRDSYEQYFGPGTRLTVT.

V and J are TRBV20-1 and TRBJ2-2; D call uncertain. The germline CDR1 and CDR2 sequences are DFQATT and SNEGSKA (reference sequence). Trimming took 3 bases from V and 6 from J, leaving 5 bases between them. This CDR3 spans 11 amino acids. The CDR3 region is CSARSAGELFF. For the CDR3, the DNA is TGCAGTGCTAGGTCGGCCGGGGAGCTGTTTTTT.

The chain carries TRBV28 and TRBJ1-5; 7 bases fit TRBD1. V shed 4 bases and J 3 bases; nucleotides not matched to a gene: 6. Germline CDR1 is MDHEN and CDR2 is SYDVKM. This CDR3 is built from 15 residues. The CDR3 sequence: CASSSGQPNNQPQHF. CDR3 sequence (DNA): TGTGCCAGCAGTTCGGGACAGCCGAACAATCAGCCCCAGCATTTT.

The J gene is TRBJ2-7, the V gene TRBV21-1; the table's D call, TRBD1, was not checked against the DNA. TRBV21-1 is a pseudogene locus. This CDR3 has 13 residues. The CDR3 region is CASRTGHFYEQYF. CDR3 DNA: TGTGCCAGCAGGACAGGACACTTCTACGAGCAGTACTTC.

The J gene is TRBJ1-2, the V gene TRBV19; a weak D match, TRBD1 (5 bases). CDR1 is LNHDA, CDR2 SQIVND, per germline (reference sequence). The V gene lost 3 bases and the J gene lost 5 bases, with 10 bases spanning the gap. This CDR3 comprises 13 residues. CDR3 sequence reads: CASSIGQGYGYTF. The CDR3 DNA reads TGTGCCAGTAGTATCGGGCAGGGATATGGCTACACCTTC.

The J gene is TRBJ2-7, the V gene TRBV5-1; D perhaps matches TRBD1 (5 bases). V was trimmed by 0 bases and J by 2 bases, leaving 6 bases between them. This CDR3 is 13 amino acids long. Germline loops: CDR1 SGHRS, CDR2 YFSETQ. CDR3 DNA: TGCGCCAGCAGCTTGGCAGGGACCTACGAGCAGTACTTC. Translated: CASSLAGTYEQYF.

This chain uses TRBV5-6 with TRBJ2-7; 10 bases agree with TRBD1. The CDR3 has 14 residues. The J segment lost 2 bases and the V segment lost 3 bases, leaving 2 bases of the junction unmatched. The germline V gene has CDR1 SGHDT and CDR2 YYEEEE. The CDR3 loop is CASSWDRGTYEQYF. The CDR3 DNA follows: TGTGCCAGCAGCTGGGACAGGGGTACCTACGAGCAGTACTTC.

This clone was recorded once. Mismatch with germline at one junction end may stem from a read error. The CDR3 coding sequence is TGTGCTAGCAGCTTGCCGGGACAGTATAGGACCCAGTACTTC. This translates into CASSLPGQYRTQYF. This chain connects TRBV7-7 to TRBJ2-5, with 7 nucleotides matching TRBD1. The V gene's germline CDR1 is SSHAT and CDR2 FNYEAQ (reference sequence). CDR3 length: 14 residues.

The chain recombines TRBV4-1 with TRBJ2-1, with 8 bases aligning to TRBD2. The CDR3 totals 16 residues. Unmatched junction bases numbered 10, after V lost 2 bases and J lost 7 bases. From germline, CDR1 is MGHRA and CDR2 YSYEKL. CDR3 sequence: CASSQNRRGGGNEQFF. CDR3 in DNA: TGCGCCAGCAGCCAAAACCGGAGGGGCGGGGGGAATGAGCAGTTCTTC.